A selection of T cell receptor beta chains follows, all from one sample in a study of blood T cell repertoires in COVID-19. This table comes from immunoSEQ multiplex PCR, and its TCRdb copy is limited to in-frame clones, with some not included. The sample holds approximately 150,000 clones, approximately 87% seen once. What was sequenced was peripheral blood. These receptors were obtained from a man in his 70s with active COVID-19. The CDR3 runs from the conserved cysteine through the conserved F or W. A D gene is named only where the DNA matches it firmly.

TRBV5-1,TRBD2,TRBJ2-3,TGCGCCAGCAGCCCCAGACTAGCGGGAGAGATCACAGATACGCAGTATTTT,CASSPRLAGEITDTQYF
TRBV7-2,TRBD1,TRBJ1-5,TGTGCCAGCAGCTTTACGACAGGGTTAAATCAGCCCCAGCATTTT,CASSFTTGLNQPQHF
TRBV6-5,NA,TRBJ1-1,TGTGCCAGCAGATCAGGGATGAACACTGAAGCTTTCTTT,CASRSGMNTEAFF
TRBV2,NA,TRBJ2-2,TGTGCCAGCAGAGAACAGGGTGGCACCGGGGAGCTGTTTTTT,CASREQGGTGELFF
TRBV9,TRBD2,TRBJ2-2,TGTGCCAGCAGCCCCCGGATAGCGGGGAACACCGGGGAGCTGTTTTTT,CASSPRIAGNTGELFF
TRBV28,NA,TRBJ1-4,TGTGCCAGCAGTTTAGGAGGGTCGGGGAGAAATGAAAAACTGTTTTTT,CASSLGGSGRNEKLFF
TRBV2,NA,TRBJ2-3,TGTGCCAGCAGTGAGGCCAGTAGCACAGATACGCAGTATTTT,CASSEASSTDTQYF
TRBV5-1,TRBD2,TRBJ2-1,TGCGCCAGCAGCTGGGGGGGGGACTCCCGCTCCTACAATGAGCAGTTCTTC,CASSWGGDSRSYNEQFF
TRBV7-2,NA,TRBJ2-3,TGTGCCAGCAGCTTAGGAGCAGGGGTGGGAGATACGCAGTATTTT,CASSLGAGVGDTQYF
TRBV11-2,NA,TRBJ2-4,TGTGCCAGCAGCTTGGCGGCCCGGGACTCAGACATTCAGTACTTC,CASSLAARDSDIQYF
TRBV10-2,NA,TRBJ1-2,TGCGCCAGCAGTGAGGTGGGGACTGGTGGCTACACCTTC,CASSEVGTGGYTF
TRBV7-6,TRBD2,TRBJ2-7,TGTGCCAGCAGCTGGAGGACTAGCGGGACCTCCTACGAGCAGTACTTC,CASSWRTSGTSYEQYF
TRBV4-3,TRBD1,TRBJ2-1,TGCGCCAGCAGCCAACCACCAGGGGGTGAGCAGTTCTTC,CASSQPPGGEQFF
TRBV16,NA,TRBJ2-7,TGTGCCAGCAGCCAATCTGGGACACTCTCCTACGAGCAGTACTTC,CASSQSGTLSYEQYF
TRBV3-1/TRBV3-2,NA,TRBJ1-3,TGTGCCAGCGGAGGAGGCTCTGGAAACACCATATATTTT,CASGGGSGNTIYF
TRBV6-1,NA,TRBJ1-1,TGTGCCAGCAGTGAAGCGCTAGACAGGATCGCTGAAGCTTTCTTT,CASSEALDRIAEAFF
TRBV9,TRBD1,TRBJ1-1,TGTGCCAGCAGCGCGGGACAGGGGGTTTACTTTAACACTGAAGCTTTCTTT,CASSAGQGVYFNTEAFF
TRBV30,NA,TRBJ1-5,TGTGCCTGGAGTGTACCCGTGGACAGAGGGCAGCCCCAGCATTTT,CAWSVPVDRGQPQHF
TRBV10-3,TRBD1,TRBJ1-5,TGTGCCATCAGTGCACGGCAGGGGGCTAAGCCCCAGCATTTT,CAISARQGAKPQHF
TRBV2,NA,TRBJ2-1,TGTGCCAGCAGTGAAGGGGGCCGGACCTCGAATGAGCAGTTCTTC,CASSEGGRTSNEQFF
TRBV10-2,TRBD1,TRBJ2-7,TGCGCCAGCAGAGACCCCGGGACAGGGGACGACGAGCAGTACTTC,CASRDPGTGDDEQYF
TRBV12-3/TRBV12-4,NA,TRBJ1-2,TGTGCCAGCAGTCAACAGGGTCGGCCTGGCTACACCTTC,CASSQQGRPGYTF
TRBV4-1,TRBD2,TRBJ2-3,TGCGCCAGCAGCCAAGGAAGAGATAGCGGGAGACGTACAGATACGCAGTATTTT,CASSQGRDSGRRTDTQYF
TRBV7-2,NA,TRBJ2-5,TGTGCCAGCAGCTTACGAGGGGGAGGGGAAGAGACCCAGTACTTC,CASSLRGGGEETQYF
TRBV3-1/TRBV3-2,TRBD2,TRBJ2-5,TGTGCCAGCAGCCACACGGGGACTAGCGGGAAGAAGACCCAGTACTTC,CASSHTGTSGKKTQYF
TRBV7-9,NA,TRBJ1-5,TGTGCCAGCAGCTTAGACGAAGGCTGGGCTCAGCCCCAGCATTTT,CASSLDEGWAQPQHF
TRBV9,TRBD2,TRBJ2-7,TGTGCCAGCAGCGTAGGGGGCGGGAGGGTGTTTAACGAGCAGTACTTC,CASSVGGGRVFNEQYF